The 8 T cell receptor beta chains below come from one sample, sequenced in a study of T cells in Graves' hyperthyroidism and ophthalmopathy (dated by TCRdb to the late 2010s). The library was made by multiplex PCR. The sequencer was an Illumina HiSeq 2000. The TCR beta CDR3 regions were amplified from RNA transcripts. For the first round of RT-PCR on the TCR CDR3, the HTBI primer set was used together with the Qiagen OneStep RT-PCR kit. TCRdb trimmed public reads at Q25 via fastp, called clones via MiXCR and kept in-frame beta chains. All rows with the same CDR3 protein become a single entry with the most common DNA and genes. For this sample there are 600,000 to 850,000 distinct CDR3 sequences; around a sixth appear just once. 15% to 20% of the sample lies in the top ten. The sequenced sample consisted of blood. Receptors originate from a woman between 45 and 60 years old with Graves' hyperthyroidism that later progressed to Graves' ophthalmopathy.

This rearrangement joins TRBV10-3 to TRBJ2-7, with 12 bases matching TRBD2. CDR1 and CDR2 from the germline V gene are ENHRY and SYGVKD. With 6 bases clipped from V and 4 bases from J, the junction kept 10 bases outside the gene matches. This CDR3 is built from 16 residues. As DNA, the CDR3 is TGTGCCATCAGCGGACTAGCGGGACTCCTCGGGTACGAGCAGTACTTC. The encoded protein is CAISGLAGLLGYEQYF.

This clonotype has a count of ten or more. This sequence joins TRBV27 and TRBJ1-2, with a tentative D call TRBD1 (5 bases). This CDR3 spans 15 amino acids. V shed 6 bases and J shed 3 bases, with 17 bases lying between them. CDR1 is MNHEY and CDR2 is SMNVEV in the germline V gene (reference sequence). CDR3 nucleotide sequence: TGTGCCAGCAGACCTACGACAGAGTTGGACTATGGCTACACCTTC. This sequence encodes CASRPTTELDYGYTF.

V gene TRBV20-1 combines with J gene TRBJ1-3; the match to TRBD1 covers 8 bases. The CDR3 is made up of 16 amino acids. With V trimmed by 3 bases and J by 3 bases, 10 bases remained unmatched. The germline V gene has CDR1 DFQATT and CDR2 SNEGSKA (reference sequence). The CDR3 is CSASGARGLGGNTIYF. The CDR3 coding sequence is TGCAGTGCTAGCGGGGCCAGGGGGCTAGGTGGAAACACCATATATTTT.

Turning to this clonotype: A much larger clone differs from this one at a single base, so this may be a read error. The chain uses TRBV20-1 and TRBJ2-5, with a weak D call TRBD2 (5 bases). The germline gives CDR1 DFQATT, CDR2 SNEGSKA (reference sequence). The V end lost 0 bases, the J end lost 4 bases, and 12 bases lay between the germline ends. This CDR3 region has 14 residues. The CDR3 DNA follows: TGCAGTGCTAGAGATCTTCCTAGCCCAGAGACCCAGTACTTC. Protein product: CSARDLPSPETQYF.

The chain uses TRBV14 and TRBJ1-1; 8 nucleotides line up with TRBD1. In germline, CDR1 is SGHDN, CDR2 FVKESK. Unmatched junction bases numbered 4, after V lost 1 base and J lost 3 bases. The CDR3 is 15 residues long. The CDR3 DNA reads as TGTGCCAGCAGCCAAGTCTTCAGGGGGCACACTGAAGCTTTCTTT. Protein: CASSQVFRGHTEAFF.

In this sample, this clonotype turned up a few times. This chain links TRBV25-1 with TRBJ1-1; 9 nucleotides agree with TRBD1. Losses at the gene ends were 4 bases for V and 5 bases for J; bases not matched to a gene: 2. In germline, CDR1 is MGHDK, CDR2 SYGVNS. The length of the CDR3 is 13 residues. In DNA, the CDR3 is TGTGCCAGCAGTGGTGGACAGGGGACTGAAGCTTTCTTT. This codes for CASSGGQGTEAFF.

The chain couples TRBV6-1 to TRBJ1-5; TRBD1 matches 7 bases. Per germline, CDR1 MNHNS and CDR2 SASEGT. V was clipped by 8 bases and J by 3 bases; unmatched bases: 19. The CDR3 loop spans 18 amino acids. This CDR3 is CASGLRGAGQLVNQPQHF. CDR3 in DNA: TGTGCCAGCGGGCTGCGGGGGGCGGGACAGCTCGTCAATCAGCCCCAGCATTTT.

This clonotype was found many times. This chain uses TRBV3-1 with TRBJ2-3; D remains unclear. Germline loops: CDR1 LGHDT, CDR2 YNNKEL (reference sequence). The CDR3 is 17 residues long. V was cut by 0 bases and J by 4 bases, with 17 bases left in between. CDR3 bases: TGTGCCAGCAGCCAAGATCTGGCGTATCCCGGTCCAGATACGCAGTATTTT. Translation gives CASSQDLAYPGPDTQYF.